Each of the 19 T cell receptor beta chains below was sequenced from the same sample in a study of graft-versus-host responses after intestinal transplantation. The method was immunoSEQ multiplex PCR; TCRdb's version includes in-frame clones alone and lacks a portion of them. This table has more than 90,000 clones, roughly 92% appearing once. For these receptors, no antigen is known. The sample was unstimulated CD4+ T cells sorted from spleen or lymph node cells, taken before transplant. The receptors were sampled from a human donor who was the organ donor for an intestinal transplant.

Concerning this clone: The sample contains more than one DNA sequence encoding this CDR3. DNA of the CDR3: TGTGCCAGCAGCTTAGTAGCGGGGACAGGGTACAATGAGCAGTTCTTC. This sequence encodes CASSLVAGTGYNEQFF. V is TRBV7-2 and J is TRBJ2-1, with D possibly being TRBD1 (9 bases). CDR1 and CDR2 (germline): SGHTA, FQGNSA. The germline V and J ends were trimmed by 1 base and 4 bases, with 14 bases remaining between them. The CDR3 runs to 16 residues.

J is TRBJ1-5 and V is TRBV2; D unclear. Trimming shortened V by 3 bases and J by 7 bases, and 16 bases separated the two germline ends. The CDR3 totals 15 residues. Germline V CDR1 and CDR2: SNHLY, FYNNEI. The CDR3 protein is CASSDNGLGVQPQHF. The CDR3 DNA sequence: TGTGCCAGCAGTGACAACGGGCTTGGGGTCCAGCCCCAGCATTTT.

The V gene is TRBV10-3, the J gene TRBJ2-3, with TRBD2 as a possible D gene (5 bases). The germline V gene has CDR1 ENHRY and CDR2 SYGVKD. This CDR3 has 16 amino acids. V was shortened by 1 base and J by 6 bases, with 17 bases between the two germline ends. In DNA form, the CDR3 reads TGTGCCATCAGTGAGTTTGGCCAGCTGGGAGCGGATACGCAGTATTTT. Translating it yields CAISEFGQLGADTQYF.

The chain employs TRBV28 and TRBJ1-5; 7 bases are shared with TRBD1. In germline, CDR1 is MDHEN, CDR2 SYDVKM. Germline trimming cut 6 bases from V and 4 bases from J; bases unmatched to any gene: 9. The CDR3 is 15 amino acids. This chain's CDR3 is CASRTSGTVNQPQHF. The CDR3 nucleotides are TGTGCCAGCAGGACTTCCGGGACAGTTAATCAGCCCCAGCATTTT.

This chain uses TRBV19 with TRBJ1-5; D unresolved. CDR1 and CDR2 (germline): LNHDA, SQIVND (reference sequence). Trimming cost V 5 bases and J 0 bases, with 11 bases left between them. The CDR3 runs 15 residues. The CDR3 coding sequence is TGTGCCAGTAGTTTTACGGTGTATAGCAATCAGCCCCAGCATTTT. This sequence encodes CASSFTVYSNQPQHF. The entire variable domain, with the rest obtained from reference TRBV19 and TRBJ1-5, is as follows: DGGITQSPKYLFRKEGQNVTLSCEQNLNHDAMYWYRQDPGQGLRLIYYSQIVNDFQKGDIAEGYSVSREKKESFPLTVTSAQKNPTAFYLCASSFTVYSNQPQHFGDGTRLSIL.

The genes are TRBV29-1 and TRBJ2-5; maybe TRBD2 (6 bases). Trimming pared 7 bases from V and 5 bases from J, leaving 8 bases between. In germline, CDR1 is SQVTM, CDR2 ANQGSEA. The CDR3 extends over 10 amino acids. CDR3 nucleotide sequence: TGCAGCGGGAGGGTGGAGACCCAGTACTTC. This gives the protein CSGRVETQYF.

V is TRBV27 and J is TRBJ2-7; possible D gene TRBD2, 5 bases. The CDR3 length is 13 residues. Trimming pared 7 bases from V and 3 bases from J, leaving 13 bases between. Germline V gene lookup returns CDR1 MNHEY and CDR2 SMNVEV (reference sequence). The CDR3 DNA reads TGTGCCAGCAAAGTTTTAGGGAGCTACGAGCAGTACTTC. The encoded protein is CASKVLGSYEQYF.

In DNA, the CDR3 is TGTGCCAGCAGCCTGGGGACGGCGAATCAGCCCCAGCATTTT. Amino acids: CASSLGTANQPQHF. The chain carries TRBV7-2 and TRBJ1-5, with D tentatively TRBD1 (5 bases). Germline lookup yields CDR1 SGHTA and CDR2 FQGNSA. The CDR3 extends over 14 amino acids. V was cut by 5 bases and J by 4 bases, with 12 bases left in between. Supplemented by reference TRBV7-2 and TRBJ1-5, the full variable domain reads GAGVSQSPSNKVTEKGKDVELRCDPISGHTALYWYRQSLGQGLEFLIYFQGNSAPDKSGLPSDRFSAERTGGSVSTLTIQRTQQEDSAVYLCASSLGTANQPQHFGDGTRLSIL.

The chain carries TRBV6-5 and TRBJ2-3; maybe TRBD1 (6 bases). The CDR3 is 14 amino acids. V was trimmed by 6 bases and J by 1 base, leaving 11 bases between them. The germline V gene encodes CDR1 MNHEY and CDR2 SVGAGI. The CDR3 sequence: CASSYRVGTDTQYF. CDR3 coding DNA: TGTGCCAGCAGCTACAGGGTTGGCACAGATACGCAGTATTTT.

This clone has a single count. The V call is TRBV2, the J call TRBJ2-7; D not resolved. CDR3 length equals 14 residues. V lost 2 bases, J lost 2 bases, and 10 bases lay in between. Germline lookup yields CDR1 SNHLY and CDR2 FYNNEI. This CDR3 is CASSEYPGAYEQYF. CDR3 sequence (DNA): TGTGCCAGCAGTGAATACCCGGGTGCCTACGAGCAGTACTTC.

This clone was counted a single time. The rearrangement joins TRBV18 to TRBJ1-1, with a tentative D call TRBD1 (6 bases). V lost 2 bases and J lost 10, with 20 bases in between. This CDR3 comprises 15 residues. Germline CDR1 reads KGHSH; CDR2 reads LQKENI. Written as DNA, the CDR3 is TGTGCCAGCTCACCAGGACGTAGCCAGGGGATAGGAGCTTTCTTT. Amino acids: CASSPGRSQGIGAFF. Variable domain in full (rest from reference TRBV18 and TRBJ1-1): NAGVMQNPRHLVRRRGQEARLRCSPMKGHSHVYWYRQLPEEGLKFMVYLQKENIIDESGMPKERFSAEFPKEGPSILRIQQVVRGDSAAYFCASSPGRSQGIGAFFGQGTRLTVV.

V and J are TRBV7-2 and TRBJ2-7, with 7 bases lining up with TRBD1. The V gene's germline CDR1 is SGHTA and CDR2 FQGNSA. The V and J ends lost 5 bases and 0 bases, in that order; junction bases with no gene match: 4. This CDR3 has 14 amino acids. CDR3 DNA: TGTGCCAGCAGCCCCGGGACAGACTCCTACGAGCAGTACTTC. Encoded protein: CASSPGTDSYEQYF.

This chain uses TRBV30 with TRBJ2-7, with TRBD1 matching over 7 bases. V was pared by 3 bases and J by 2 bases, with 1 base of the junction left unmatched. CDR3 length: 12 amino acids. The germline V gene encodes CDR1 GTSNPN and CDR2 SVGIG (reference sequence). CDR3 sequence reads: CAWSTGAYEQYF. The CDR3 nucleotides are TGTGCCTGGAGCACAGGGGCCTACGAGCAGTACTTC. Drawing the rest from reference TRBV30 and TRBJ2-7, the complete variable domain is SQTIHQWPATLVQPVGSPLSLECTVEGTSNPNLYWYRQAAGRGLQLLFYSVGIGQISSEVPQNLSASRPQDRQFILSSKKLLLSDSGFYLCAWSTGAYEQYFGPGTRLTVT.

V is TRBV7-2 and J is TRBJ2-3; D unclear. CDR1 is SGHTA and CDR2 is FQGNSA in the germline V gene. V was cut by 4 bases and J by 0 bases, with 11 bases left in between. The length of the CDR3 is 15 residues. CDR3 sequence (DNA): TGTGCCAGCAGCTCCGTTAGAGGCAGCACAGATACGCAGTATTTT. Translating it yields CASSSVRGSTDTQYF.

This clone was detected once. The J gene is TRBJ2-1, the V gene TRBV6-5, with TRBD1 matching 9 bases. V was clipped by 3 bases and J by 5 bases; unmatched bases: 8. The CDR3 is 16 residues long. Germline CDR1 MNHEY, CDR2 SVGAGI. The CDR3, as DNA: TGTGCCAGCAGTTATGTCGGGACAGGGAGGGACAATGAGCAGTTCTTC. It specifies CASSYVGTGRDNEQFF.

The chain has TRBV7-2 and TRBJ2-7; TRBD2 might be the D (6 bases). CDR1 is SGHTA, CDR2 FQGNSA, per germline. V lost 5 bases and J lost 0, with 14 bases in between. The CDR3 runs 15 residues. CDR3 nucleotides: TGTGCCAGCAGCCCTAGAGCTAGCGTCTCCTACGAGCAGTACTTC. Translated: CASSPRASVSYEQYF.

The CDR3 region is CASSFVPTGGVNTEAFF. The CDR3 DNA reads TGCGCCAGCAGCTTTGTCCCCACCGGCGGGGTGAACACTGAAGCTTTCTTT. This chain links TRBV5-1 with TRBJ1-1, with D unclear. Between the trimmed V and J ends, which lost 2 bases and 0 bases, there was a span of 17 bases. The CDR3 is 17 residues long. Germline assignment: CDR1 SGHRS and CDR2 YFSETQ.

J is TRBJ2-1 and V is TRBV5-6, with D unresolved. The CDR3 consists of 13 residues. The V end lost 4 bases, the J end lost 2 bases, and 7 bases lay between the germline ends. From germline, CDR1 is SGHDT and CDR2 YYEEEE. CDR3 loop: CASSRTTYNEQFF. CDR3 nucleotides: TGTGCCAGCAGCCGGACCACCTACAATGAGCAGTTCTTC.

The chain's CDR3 is CATGQWDNEQYF. CDR3 bases: TGTGCCACCGGGCAGTGGGATAACGAGCAGTACTTC. The chain has TRBV19 and TRBJ2-7; no clear D. There are 12 residues in the CDR3. The germline CDR1 and CDR2 sequences are LNHDA and SQIVND (reference sequence). The V end was cut by 10 bases, the J end by 5 bases, with 15 bases between.